The present T cell receptor beta chain was sequenced within a study of T-cell memory formation after mild COVID-19. Study-wide results and caveats: A subset of responding clones appeared in pre-infection memory, suggesting cross-reactive memory joined. The study found contracting CD4+ clones mainly in CM and EM and contracting CD8+ clones in EMRA.

The CDR3 loop spans 13 amino acids. V shed 1 base and J shed 6 bases, with 9 bases lying between them. Amplification by 5'RACE using constant-segment primers produced TCR alpha and TCR beta cDNA libraries that carried sample barcodes and UMIs. TCRdb reprocessed the 5' RACE reads via MiXCR and lists one record per CDR3 protein. The data contain 65,000 to 95,000 distinct CDR3 sequences, around 13% of them singletons. On this clonotype itself: Its antigen is unknown.

This receptor was identified in a man aged 18 to 29 who had mild COVID-19 (a few samples of this study predate the infection). Cell type and time point are not known. Sequencing used PBMCs or a T cell subset sorted from them (not recorded which). The chain joins TRBV12-3 or TRBV12-4 to TRBJ1-2; D perhaps matches TRBD1 (6 bases). The CDR3 protein is CASSLDRDDGYTF. Written as DNA, the CDR3 is TGTGCCAGCAGTTTAGACAGGGACGATGGCTACACCTTC.